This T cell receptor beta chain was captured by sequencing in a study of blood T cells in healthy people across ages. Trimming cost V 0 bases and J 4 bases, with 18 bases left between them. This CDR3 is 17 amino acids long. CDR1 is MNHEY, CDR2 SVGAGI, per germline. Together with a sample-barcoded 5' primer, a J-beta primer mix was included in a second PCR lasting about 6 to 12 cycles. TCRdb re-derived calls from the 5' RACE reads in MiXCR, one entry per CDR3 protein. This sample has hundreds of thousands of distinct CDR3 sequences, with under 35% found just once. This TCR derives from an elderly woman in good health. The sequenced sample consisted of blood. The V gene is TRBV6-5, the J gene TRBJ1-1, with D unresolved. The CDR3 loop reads CASSYSNSPAGSTEAFF. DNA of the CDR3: TGTGCCAGCAGTTACTCGAACTCCCCGGCGGGGTCCACTGAAGCTTTCTTT.